The 23 T cell receptor beta chains below all came from one sample that was sequenced in a study of T cell changes during pregnancy in multiple sclerosis. Produced via immunoSEQ multiplex PCR; TCRdb's table is partial and in-frame only. Here the sample spans 55,000 to 65,000 clones, more than 90% being singletons. Sequencing used peripheral blood, obtained in the second trimester of pregnancy. These receptor sequences come from a female donor with multiple sclerosis, enrolled in a pregnancy study.

This chain connects TRBV5-8 to TRBJ1-1; no reliable D call. This CDR3 region has 14 residues. Germline V gene sequence: CDR1 SGHTS, CDR2 YDEGEE. Trimming left V 2 bases short and J 1 base short, with 9 bases between. The CDR3 region is CASSLLEGNTEAFF. The CDR3 DNA reads TGTGCCAGCAGCTTATTAGAGGGGAACACTGAAGCTTTCTTT.

V gene TRBV6-5 combines with J gene TRBJ2-7; a possible D gene is TRBD2 (5 bases). CDR3 size: 15 residues. V was cut by 2 bases and J by 3 bases, with 14 bases left in between. Germline CDR1 reads MNHEY; CDR2 reads SVGAGI. The CDR3 coding sequence is TGTGCCAGCAGTTACCCGAGAGGGAGTCACTACGAGCAGTACTTC. Residues: CASSYPRGSHYEQYF.

V is TRBV5-6 and J is TRBJ1-1, with D uncertain. The germline V and J ends were trimmed by 4 bases and 8 bases, with 9 bases remaining between them. Germline CDR1 and CDR2: SGHDT and YYEEEE. The CDR3 is 11 residues long. The chain's CDR3 is CASSLMEEAFF. For the CDR3, the DNA is TGTGCCAGCAGCCTCATGGAGGAAGCTTTCTTT. The variable domain in full, with the rest retrieved from reference TRBV5-6 and TRBJ1-1, is DAGVTQSPTHLIKTRGQQVTLRCSPKSGHDTVSWYQQALGQGPQFIFQYYEEEERQRGNFPDRFSGHQFPNYSSELNVNALLLGDSALYLCASSLMEEAFFGQGTRLTVV.

This chain joins TRBV19 and TRBJ1-4; perhaps TRBD1 as D (6 bases). The germline gives CDR1 LNHDA, CDR2 SQIVND (reference sequence). The CDR3 is made up of 14 amino acids. Trimming removed 7 bases at V and 6 bases at J, with 15 bases between. For the CDR3, the DNA is TGTGCCAGTACTCTCGGGGGGCTCGATGAAAAACTGTTTTTT. Translation: CASTLGGLDEKLFF.

The chain is built from TRBV14 and TRBJ2-5; weak D call: TRBD2 (5 bases). The CDR3 has 17 residues. Germline CDR1 reads SGHDN; CDR2 reads FVKESK. The V gene lost 4 bases and the J gene lost 1 base, with 19 bases spanning the gap. In nucleotides, the CDR3 is TGTGCCAGCAGCCCTGTCGGGGAAATTTACCTCCAAGAGACCCAGTACTTC. Its protein product is CASSPVGEIYLQETQYF.

This clone was found once. The rearrangement links TRBV11-2 to TRBJ2-5, with D perhaps matching TRBD1 (5 bases). Germline-derived CDR1 and CDR2 are SGHAT and FQNNGV. V dropped 0 bases and J dropped 1 base, with 18 bases sitting between them. The CDR3 runs to 18 residues. CDR3 nucleotide sequence: TGTGCCAGCAGCTTAGATTCAGGGCTCGGTAGGGTCCAAGAGACCCAGTACTTC. Protein: CASSLDSGLGRVQETQYF.

The J gene is TRBJ2-7, the V gene TRBV6-6, with no clear D. This CDR3 region has 13 residues. V was pared by 5 bases and J by 2 bases, with 10 bases between. CDR1 MNHNY and CDR2 SVGAGI come from the germline V gene (reference sequence). CDR3 loop: CASSPAVTYEQYF. In DNA form, the CDR3 reads TGTGCCAGCAGTCCCGCAGTGACCTACGAGCAGTACTTC.

This chain connects TRBV30 to TRBJ1-6; 9 bases match TRBD1. CDR1 is GTSNPN, CDR2 SVGIG, per germline (reference sequence). This CDR3 is built from 13 residues. V shed 4 bases and J 10 bases; nucleotides not matched to a gene: 5. CDR3 loop: CAWTGQGDSPLHF. The CDR3, as DNA: TGTGCCTGGACGGGACAGGGTGACTCACCCCTCCACTTT.

The chain joins TRBV19 to TRBJ2-1; the D is unclear. Germline assignment: CDR1 LNHDA and CDR2 SQIVND (reference sequence). The CDR3 runs 14 residues. The V end was cut by 2 bases, the J end by 5 bases, with 10 bases between. The chain's CDR3 is CASSISSRNNEQFF. The CDR3 DNA follows: TGTGCCAGTAGTATAAGCTCTAGGAACAATGAGCAGTTCTTC. Full variable domain (outside the CDR3, taken from reference TRBV19 and TRBJ2-1): DGGITQSPKYLFRKEGQNVTLSCEQNLNHDAMYWYRQDPGQGLRLIYYSQIVNDFQKGDIAEGYSVSREKKESFPLTVTSAQKNPTAFYLCASSISSRNNEQFFGPGTRLTVL.

The CDR3 is CASSLDLAQGARAFF. CDR3 bases: TGTGCCAGCAGCTTAGATCTCGCCCAGGGGGCGCGAGCTTTCTTT. V usage is TRBV11-2 and J usage is TRBJ1-1; TRBD1 matches 8 bases. This CDR3 spans 15 amino acids. Per germline, CDR1 SGHAT and CDR2 FQNNGV. With V trimmed by 0 bases and J by 10 bases, 10 bases remained unmatched.

The chain combines TRBV7-8 with TRBJ2-1, with D perhaps matching TRBD2 (5 bases). The CDR3 sequence is 16 residues long. Germline assignment: CDR1 SGHVS and CDR2 FQNEAQ. V shed 3 bases and J shed 0 bases, with 12 bases lying between them. CDR3 region: CASSFNERSSYNEQFF. The CDR3 DNA reads as TGTGCCAGCAGCTTTAACGAGCGGAGCTCCTACAATGAGCAGTTCTTC.

The chain combines TRBV10-3 with TRBJ1-1; 8 bases line up with TRBD1. The CDR3 spans 13 residues. J was trimmed by 1 base and V by 6 bases; bases with no gene match: 1. Per the germline V gene, CDR1 is ENHRY and CDR2 is SYGVKD. The CDR3 is CAIRGQGNTEAFF. CDR3 DNA: TGTGCCATCAGAGGACAGGGGAACACTGAAGCTTTCTTT.

The rearrangement uses TRBV19 and TRBJ1-2; maybe TRBD1 (6 bases). Between the trimmed V and J ends, which lost 7 bases and 4 bases, there was a span of 13 bases. The CDR3 has 13 amino acids. Germline CDR1 and CDR2: LNHDA and SQIVND (reference sequence). The CDR3 DNA reads TGTGCCAGTACATCAGACAGGTTCTATGGCTACACCTTC. Protein sequence: CASTSDRFYGYTF.

This clone was found once. This chain joins TRBV19 and TRBJ2-1, with 8 bases aligning to TRBD1. The V segment lost 7 bases and the J segment 2 bases; nucleotides outside the gene matches: 16. The CDR3 totals 18 residues. Per germline, CDR1 LNHDA and CDR2 SQIVND (reference sequence). CDR3 amino acids: CASTEGQGRPPPYNEQFF. The CDR3 nucleotides are TGTGCCAGTACCGAAGGACAGGGACGACCTCCGCCCTACAATGAGCAGTTCTTC.

This clone was seen once. The chain is built from TRBV11-2 and TRBJ2-5; D call uncertain. V shed 1 base and J shed 5 bases, with 14 bases lying between them. This CDR3 comprises 15 residues. Germline V gives CDR1 SGHAT, CDR2 FQNNGV. CDR3 nucleotides: TGTGCCAGCAGCTTAGGTGCTGTCACTCCGGAGACCCAGTACTTC. It encodes CASSLGAVTPETQYF.

This clone was found a few times. This chain uses TRBV6-5 with TRBJ1-5; D possibly corresponds to TRBD1 (6 bases). V dropped 4 bases and J dropped 1 base, with 11 bases sitting between them. The CDR3 is 15 amino acids. The V gene's germline CDR1 is MNHEY and CDR2 SVGAGI. In nucleotides, the CDR3 is TGTGCCAGCAGTTTCACAGGGAGAAGCAATCAGCCCCAGCATTTT. Protein sequence: CASSFTGRSNQPQHF.

The chain joins TRBV30 to TRBJ2-7; the D is unclear. The V and J ends lost 0 bases and 4 bases respectively, with 7 bases between them. Germline CDR1 GTSNPN, CDR2 SVGIG (reference sequence). This CDR3 comprises 12 residues. CDR3 coding DNA: TGTGCCTGGAGTGTACTCCCGTACGAGCAGTACTTC. Translating it yields CAWSVLPYEQYF.

The CDR3, as DNA: TGTGCCAGCAGTGACGAGTCTAGCGGGAGCAATGAGCAGTTCTTC. This encodes CASSDESSGSNEQFF. The chain couples TRBV6-4 to TRBJ2-1; 10 bases are shared with TRBD2. With 2 bases clipped from V and 6 bases from J, the junction kept 4 bases outside the gene matches. Germline loops: CDR1 MRHNA, CDR2 SNTAGT. CDR3 length: 15 residues.

V is TRBV7-3 and J is TRBJ2-2; D call uncertain. This CDR3 has 15 residues. Trimming pared 6 bases from V and 0 bases from J, leaving 11 bases between. Germline V gene sequence: CDR1 SGHTA, CDR2 FQGTGA. CDR3 amino acids: CASSSGVANTGELFF. The CDR3 DNA is TGTGCCAGCAGTTCAGGCGTCGCGAACACCGGGGAGCTGTTTTTT.

V is TRBV27 and J is TRBJ2-1; D is undetermined. There are 12 residues in the CDR3. Germline V gene lookup returns CDR1 MNHEY and CDR2 SMNVEV (reference sequence). Trimming took off 2 bases at V and 8 bases at J, with 7 bases between the two ends. Written as DNA, the CDR3 is TGTGCCAGCAGTTTAGTAGGAGATGAGCAGTTCTTC. Protein: CASSLVGDEQFF.

The chain carries TRBV7-6 and TRBJ2-1, with 16 positions matching TRBD2. V shed 5 bases, J shed 9 bases, and the junction held 10 bases outside the gene matches. The CDR3 contains 17 residues. Germline CDR1 reads SGHVS; CDR2 reads FNYEAQ. Here the CDR3 DNA reads TGTGCCAGCAGCGGACCGCCGGGACTAGCGGGGGGGGGTGAGCAGTTCTTC. Its protein is CASSGPPGLAGGGEQFF.

The chain joins TRBV25-1 to TRBJ2-2, with TRBD1 matching 7 bases. The V gene's germline CDR1 is MGHDK and CDR2 SYGVNS. The CDR3 contains 14 residues. V shed 4 bases, J shed 6 bases, and the junction held 5 bases outside the gene matches. In DNA form, the CDR3 reads TGTGCCAGCAGTGGCAACAGGGGTGCCGGGGAGCTGTTTTTT. It is translated as CASSGNRGAGELFF.

The J gene is TRBJ1-5, the V gene TRBV6-6; TRBD1 agrees at 7 bases. Germline CDR1 is MNHNY and CDR2 is SVGAGI (reference sequence). With 5 bases clipped from V and 1 base from J, the junction kept 5 bases outside the gene matches. This CDR3 spans 15 amino acids. The CDR3 DNA sequence: TGTGCCAGCAGTCTGAAGGGGGCCAGCAATCAGCCCCAGCATTTT. Protein: CASSLKGASNQPQHF.